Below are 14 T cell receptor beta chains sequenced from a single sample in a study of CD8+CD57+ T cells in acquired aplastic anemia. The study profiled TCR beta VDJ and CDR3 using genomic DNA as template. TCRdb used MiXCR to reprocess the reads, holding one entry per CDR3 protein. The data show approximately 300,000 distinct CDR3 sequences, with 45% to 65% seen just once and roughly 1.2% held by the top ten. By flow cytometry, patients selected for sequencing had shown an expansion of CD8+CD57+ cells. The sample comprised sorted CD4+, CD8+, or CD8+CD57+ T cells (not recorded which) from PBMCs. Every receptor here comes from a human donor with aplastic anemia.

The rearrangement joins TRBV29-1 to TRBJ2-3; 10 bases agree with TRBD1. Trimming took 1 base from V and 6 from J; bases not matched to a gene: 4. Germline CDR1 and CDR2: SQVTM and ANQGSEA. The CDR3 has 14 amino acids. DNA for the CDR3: TGCAGCGTTGAAGGACAGGGGGCGCAGGATACGCAGTATTTT. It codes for CSVEGQGAQDTQYF.

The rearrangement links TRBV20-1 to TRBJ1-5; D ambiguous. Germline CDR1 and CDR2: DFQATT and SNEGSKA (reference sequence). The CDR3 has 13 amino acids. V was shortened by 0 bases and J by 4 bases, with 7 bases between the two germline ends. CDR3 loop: CSAREQPNQPQHF. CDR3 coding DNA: TGCAGTGCTAGAGAACAGCCTAATCAGCCCCAGCATTTT.

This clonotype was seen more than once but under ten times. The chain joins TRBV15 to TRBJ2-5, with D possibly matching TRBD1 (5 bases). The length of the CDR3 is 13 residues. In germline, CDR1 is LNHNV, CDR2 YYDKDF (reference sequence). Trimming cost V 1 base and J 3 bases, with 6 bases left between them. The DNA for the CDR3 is TGTGCCACCAGCAGAGGCAGGGAAGAGACCCAGTACTTC. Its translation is CATSRGREETQYF.

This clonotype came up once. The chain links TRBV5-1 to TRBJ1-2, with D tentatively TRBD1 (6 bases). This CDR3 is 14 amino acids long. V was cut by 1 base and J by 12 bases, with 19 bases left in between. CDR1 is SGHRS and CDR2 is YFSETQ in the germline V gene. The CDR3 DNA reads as TGCGCCAGCAGCTTGACAGGGATCCTCTCTGGAAACACCTTC. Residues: CASSLTGILSGNTF.

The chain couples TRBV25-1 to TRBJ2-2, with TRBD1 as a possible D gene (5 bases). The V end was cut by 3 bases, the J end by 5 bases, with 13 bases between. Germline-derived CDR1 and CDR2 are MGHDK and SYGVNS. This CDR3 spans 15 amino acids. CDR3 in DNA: TGTGCCAGCAGTGACCGCAGGGTGCGGACCGGGGAGCTGTTTTTT. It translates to CASSDRRVRTGELFF.

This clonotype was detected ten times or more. The CDR3 sequence is CASSSDSLRSGANVLTF. The CDR3 nucleotides are TGTGCCAGCAGCTCGGACAGTCTGCGCTCTGGGGCCAACGTCCTGACTTTC. J is TRBJ2-6 and V is TRBV7-8, with a weak D call TRBD1 (6 bases). CDR1 SGHVS and CDR2 FQNEAQ come from the germline V gene. This CDR3 spans 17 amino acids. Trimming stripped 4 bases from V and 0 bases from J, with 13 bases between.

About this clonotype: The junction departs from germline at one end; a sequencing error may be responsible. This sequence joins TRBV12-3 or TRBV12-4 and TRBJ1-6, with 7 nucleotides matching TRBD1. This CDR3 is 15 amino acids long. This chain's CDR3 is CASSLRQGDNSPLYF. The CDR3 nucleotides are TGTGCCAGCAGTCTACGACAGGGCGATAATTCACCCCTCTACTTT.

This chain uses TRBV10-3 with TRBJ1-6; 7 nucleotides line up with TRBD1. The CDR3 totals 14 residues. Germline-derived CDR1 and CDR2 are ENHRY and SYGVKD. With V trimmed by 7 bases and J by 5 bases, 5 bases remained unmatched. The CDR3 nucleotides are TGTGCCATCAAAGAGGGACAGAATAATTCACCCCTCCACTTT. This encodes CAIKEGQNNSPLHF.

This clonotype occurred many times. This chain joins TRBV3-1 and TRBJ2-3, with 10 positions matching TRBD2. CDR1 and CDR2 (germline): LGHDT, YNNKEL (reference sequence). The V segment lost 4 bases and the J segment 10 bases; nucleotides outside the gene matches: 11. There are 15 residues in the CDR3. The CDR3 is CASSRAGGHVVAQYF. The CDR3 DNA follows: TGTGCCAGCAGCCGAGCGGGGGGGCATGTTGTGGCGCAGTATTTT.

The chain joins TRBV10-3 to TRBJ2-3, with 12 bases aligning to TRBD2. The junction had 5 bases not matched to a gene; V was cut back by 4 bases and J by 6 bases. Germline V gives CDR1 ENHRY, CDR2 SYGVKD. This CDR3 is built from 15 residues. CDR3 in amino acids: CAISALAGGGDTQYF. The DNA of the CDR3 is TGTGCCATCAGTGCACTAGCGGGGGGTGGCGATACGCAGTATTTT.

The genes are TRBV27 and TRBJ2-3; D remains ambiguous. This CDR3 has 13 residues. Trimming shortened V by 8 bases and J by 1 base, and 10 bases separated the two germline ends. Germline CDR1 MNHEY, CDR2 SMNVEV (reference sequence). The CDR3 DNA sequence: TGTGCCAGCTACTACCGGGGCACAGATACGCAGTATTTT. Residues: CASYYRGTDTQYF.

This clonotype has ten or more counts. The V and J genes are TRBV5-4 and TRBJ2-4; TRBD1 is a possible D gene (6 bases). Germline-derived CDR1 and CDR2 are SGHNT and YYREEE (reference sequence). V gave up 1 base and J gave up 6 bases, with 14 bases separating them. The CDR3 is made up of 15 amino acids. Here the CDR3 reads CASSLKGSRGNIQYF. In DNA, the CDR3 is TGTGCCAGCAGCTTGAAGGGGAGCAGGGGAAACATTCAGTACTTC.

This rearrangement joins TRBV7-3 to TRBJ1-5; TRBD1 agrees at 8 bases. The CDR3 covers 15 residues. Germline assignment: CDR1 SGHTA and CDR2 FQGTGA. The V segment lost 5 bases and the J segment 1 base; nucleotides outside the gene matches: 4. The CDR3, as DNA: TGTGCCAGCAGCCCGACAGGGGTAAGCAATCAGCCCCAGCATTTT. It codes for CASSPTGVSNQPQHF.

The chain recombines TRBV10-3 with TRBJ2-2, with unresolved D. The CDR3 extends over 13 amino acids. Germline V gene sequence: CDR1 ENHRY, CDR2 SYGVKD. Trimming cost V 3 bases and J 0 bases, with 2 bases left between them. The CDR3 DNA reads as TGTGCCATCAGTGAACCGAACACCGGGGAGCTGTTTTTT. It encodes CAISEPNTGELFF.